A single sample is the source of the 9 T cell receptor beta chains below, sequenced in a study of T cell responses to AZD1222 COVID-19 vaccine. Method: immunoSEQ multiplex PCR; TCRdb's copy keeps in-frame clones and lacks some. Of fewer than 150,000 clones listed, about 93% were seen once; the top ten hold approximately 6.5%. The specimen comprised peripheral blood, sampled 28 days after the second AZD1222 dose. These receptors all stem from an adult who received the AZD1222 COVID-19 vaccine.

This clone showed up just once. The chain uses TRBV6-5 and TRBJ2-2, with D unclear. CDR1 and CDR2 from the germline V gene are MNHEY and SVGAGI. The CDR3 consists of 14 residues. Trimming removed 6 bases at V and 6 bases at J, with 14 bases between. The CDR3 here is CASSRSTSPGELFF. In nucleotides, the CDR3 is TGTGCCAGCAGCAGATCCACCTCCCCCGGGGAGCTGTTTTTT.

The chain carries TRBV28 and TRBJ1-2; TRBD1 aligns across 9 bases. Germline V gene data show CDR1 as MDHEN and CDR2 as SYDVKM. The CDR3 has 15 amino acids. The ends lost 6 bases at V and 5 bases at J; junction bases unmatched: 10. The CDR3: CASSRPGQGLYGYTF. As DNA, the CDR3 is TGTGCCAGCAGCCGACCGGGACAGGGCCTTTATGGCTACACCTTC.

The chain recombines TRBV13 with TRBJ1-4; TRBD1 agrees at 11 bases. Germline V gives CDR1 PRHDT, CDR2 FYEKMQ (reference sequence). V lost 3 bases to trimming and J lost 8 bases; unmatched junction nucleotides: 5. This CDR3 is built from 15 residues. CDR3 protein: CASSFGRDRGEKLFF. In nucleotides, the CDR3 is TGTGCCAGCAGCTTCGGTCGGGACAGGGGGGAAAAACTGTTTTTT.

V is TRBV30 and J is TRBJ2-7; D uncertain. The CDR3 totals 11 residues. V lost 2 bases to trimming and J lost 1 base, with 3 bases between them. CDR1 and CDR2 from the germline V gene are GTSNPN and SVGIG (reference sequence). The CDR3 is CAWSRSYEQYF. Here the CDR3 DNA reads TGTGCCTGGAGTCGGTCCTACGAGCAGTACTTC.

The chain combines TRBV5-1 with TRBJ2-1; 8 bases agree with TRBD2. Looked up from germline, CDR1 is SGHRS and CDR2 is YFSETQ. The CDR3 totals 18 residues. The junction had 15 bases not matched to a gene; V was cut back by 4 bases and J by 3 bases. CDR3 in amino acids: CASSPKRAGGGGYNEQFF. In DNA form, the CDR3 reads TGCGCCAGCAGCCCAAAGCGCGCGGGGGGCGGGGGCTACAATGAGCAGTTCTTC. The full variable domain, with the rest looked up from reference TRBV5-1 and TRBJ2-1, is KAGVTQTPRYLIKTRGQQVTLSCSPISGHRSVSWYQQTPGQGLQFLFEYFSETQRNKGNFPGRFSGRQFSNSRSEMNVSTLELGDSALYLCASSPKRAGGGGYNEQFFGPGTRLTVL.

This clone was found once. The chain uses TRBV10-3 and TRBJ1-2; TRBD1 matches at 7 bases. The CDR3 length is 13 residues. Looked up from germline, CDR1 is ENHRY and CDR2 is SYGVKD. With 2 bases clipped from V and 7 bases from J, the junction kept 4 bases outside the gene matches. The CDR3 coding sequence is TGTGCCATCAGTGAGACCCGGGACAGTGGCTACACCTTC. It yields the protein CAISETRDSGYTF.

The chain combines TRBV6-5 with TRBJ1-5; D is undetermined. The germline CDR1 and CDR2 sequences are MNHEY and SVGAGI. The ends were cut back, 4 bases at V and 1 base at J, with 11 bases in the middle. The CDR3 loop spans 15 amino acids. The CDR3: CASSFTGMSNQPQHF. The CDR3 bases are TGTGCCAGCAGTTTCACCGGGATGAGCAATCAGCCCCAGCATTTT.

This chain links TRBV6-5 with TRBJ1-5, with D possibly matching TRBD1 (6 bases). Germline V gives CDR1 MNHEY, CDR2 SVGAGI. The CDR3 loop spans 13 amino acids. V lost 6 bases and J 5 bases, leaving 11 bases between the germline ends. CDR3 in amino acids: CASRIQGDQPQHF. CDR3 nucleotides: TGTGCCAGCAGAATACAGGGTGATCAGCCCCAGCATTTT.

The chain is built from TRBV12-3 or TRBV12-4 and TRBJ1-5; D is ambiguous. The CDR3 spans 13 residues. V lost 3 bases, J lost 0 bases, and 3 bases lay in between. The CDR3 region is CASSLFSNQPQHF. DNA of the CDR3: TGTGCCAGCAGTTTGTTTAGCAATCAGCCCCAGCATTTT.